Below, 29 T cell receptor beta chains from the same sample are listed, as sequenced in a study of blood T cells in healthy people across ages. For the second PCR, which ran for about 6 to 11 cycles, a sample-barcoded 5' primer and a J-beta primer mix were used. TCRdb called the 5' RACE reads again in MiXCR, with one record for every CDR3 protein. The top ten hold around 23% of the sample, which has fewer than 2 million distinct CDR3 sequences, about two fifths seen once. Sequencing used blood. All receptors derive from a human donor in good health.

The rearrangement links TRBV7-2 to TRBJ1-1; D is uncertain. The CDR3 covers 13 residues. V dropped 4 bases and J dropped 2 bases, with 8 bases sitting between them. Germline V gene data show CDR1 as SGHTA and CDR2 as FQGNSA. The chain's CDR3 is CASSSLYNTEAFF. In DNA, the CDR3 is TGTGCCAGCAGCTCTCTTTACAACACTGAAGCTTTCTTT.

The chain recombines TRBV7-3 with TRBJ2-4, with D possibly TRBD2 on 7 matching bases. TRBJ2-5 explains the end of the DNA better; the J call may be wrong. CDR1 is SGHTA, CDR2 FQGTGA, per germline. CDR3 length equals 15 residues. The CDR3 sequence is CASSSRGGVQETQYF. CDR3 coding DNA: TGTGCCAGCAGCTCCCGAGGGGGGGTCCAAGAGACCCAGTACTTC.

J is TRBJ2-5 and V is TRBV11-3, with D perhaps matching TRBD2 (6 bases). Germline V CDR1 and CDR2: SGHNT, YENEEA. V gave up 1 base and J gave up 4 bases, with 16 bases separating them. The CDR3 runs 16 residues. This chain's CDR3 is CASSLGTSTQRETQYF. In DNA form, the CDR3 reads TGTGCCAGCAGCTTAGGTACTAGCACCCAGCGAGAGACCCAGTACTTC.

V usage is TRBV5-5 and J usage is TRBJ1-3, with D perhaps matching TRBD1 (5 bases). The CDR3 totals 15 residues. The germline V and J ends were trimmed by 5 bases and 4 bases, with 16 bases remaining between them. Germline V lookup: CDR1 SGHKS, CDR2 YYEKEE (reference sequence). The CDR3 region is CASRAGDGRGNTIYF. CDR3 in DNA: TGTGCCAGCAGGGCCGGGGACGGCCGCGGAAACACCATATATTTT.

This sequence joins TRBV20-1 and TRBJ2-3; possible D gene TRBD2, 6 bases. V shed 4 bases and J shed 4 bases, with 15 bases lying between them. The CDR3 consists of 14 residues. Germline assignment: CDR1 DFQATT and CDR2 SNEGSKA (reference sequence). The CDR3 loop is CSATPQRGADTQYF. The CDR3 coding sequence is TGCAGTGCTACCCCCCAGCGCGGGGCAGATACGCAGTATTTT.

This clonotype was counted a few times. V usage is TRBV5-1 and J usage is TRBJ1-1; perhaps TRBD1 as D (6 bases). Trimming removed 4 bases from V and 0 bases from J, with 13 bases in between. This CDR3 contains 15 residues. Germline CDR1 is SGHRS and CDR2 is YFSETQ. In nucleotides, the CDR3 is TGCGCCAGCAGCCTGGAGGGGGGATTGAACACTGAAGCTTTCTTT. Its translation is CASSLEGGLNTEAFF.

This clonotype was counted between two and nine times. The chain has TRBV20-1 and TRBJ1-2, with a weak D call TRBD1 (5 bases). Trimming took 3 bases from V and 4 from J, leaving 12 bases between them. Germline assignment: CDR1 DFQATT and CDR2 SNEGSKA (reference sequence). This CDR3 is built from 13 residues. The CDR3 sequence: CSASAGGGYGYTF. CDR3 sequence (DNA): TGCAGTGCTAGTGCCGGGGGAGGCTATGGCTACACCTTC.

V gene TRBV18 combines with J gene TRBJ2-5, with 7 positions matching TRBD2. Looked up from germline, CDR1 is KGHSH and CDR2 is LQKENI. The V and J ends lost 2 bases and 3 bases, in that order; junction bases with no gene match: 6. The CDR3 is 15 residues long. The CDR3 loop is CASSPRAAGEETQYF. Written as DNA, the CDR3 is TGTGCCAGCTCACCAAGGGCCGCGGGAGAAGAGACCCAGTACTTC.

With regard to this clonotype: A junction end diverges from the germline sequence, so it may reflect a read error. This chain uses TRBV7-8 with TRBJ1-4, with D unclear. The CDR3 runs to 15 residues. Germline V lookup: CDR1 SGHVS, CDR2 FQNEAQ. The CDR3 nucleotides are TGTGTCAGCAGCCCCAACAGATTACCTAATGAAAAACTGTTTTTT. Protein: CVSSPNRLPNEKLFF.

In regard to this clonotype: Since a much larger clone is just one base distant, this may be a read error. This chain connects TRBV7-3 to TRBJ2-5; 7 nucleotides match TRBD1. In germline, CDR1 is SGHTA, CDR2 FQGTGA. With 2 bases clipped from V and 4 bases from J, the junction kept 7 bases outside the gene matches. The CDR3 totals 15 residues. CDR3 loop: CASSLGYRGGETQYF. The CDR3 DNA reads TGTGCCAGCAGCTTAGGCTACAGGGGTGGAGAGACCCAGTACTTC.

The genes are TRBV12-3 or TRBV12-4 and TRBJ1-5; D perhaps matches TRBD1 (5 bases). The CDR3 extends over 17 amino acids. The germline V and J ends were trimmed by 3 bases and 4 bases, with 19 bases remaining between them. This chain's CDR3 is CASSFYGFPGANQPQHF. The CDR3 DNA is TGTGCCAGCAGTTTTTACGGCTTCCCCGGGGCAAATCAGCCCCAGCATTTT.

Comments on this clonotype: An end of the junction does not agree with germline; a read error may underlie this. J is TRBJ1-2 and V is TRBV12-3 or TRBV12-4; D ambiguous. The CDR3 has 14 residues. CDR3 sequence: CASSMRAFRDGHTF. The CDR3 coding sequence is TGTGCCAGCAGTATGAGGGCGTTTCGGGATGGCCACACCTTC.

In this sample, this clonotype turned up a few times. The chain combines TRBV24-1 with TRBJ1-2; D perhaps matches TRBD1 (6 bases). There are 13 residues in the CDR3. V shed 2 bases and J shed 7 bases, with 10 bases lying between them. Germline lookup yields CDR1 KGHDR and CDR2 SFDVKD. This CDR3 is CATSDWTAGGYTF. CDR3 DNA: TGTGCCACCAGTGATTGGACAGCTGGTGGCTACACCTTC.

The gene calls are TRBV7-2 and TRBJ2-1; 8 positions agree with TRBD2. In germline, CDR1 is SGHTA, CDR2 FQGNSA. V lost 4 bases to trimming and J lost 0 bases; unmatched junction nucleotides: 14. The CDR3 runs to 19 residues. This chain's CDR3 is CASSSPRGLAGSSYNEQFF. Written as DNA, the CDR3 is TGTGCCAGCAGCTCCCCTCGGGGTCTAGCGGGTTCCTCCTACAATGAGCAGTTCTTC.

This clonotype showed up just a few times. The chain recombines TRBV2 with TRBJ2-3; 8 nucleotides align to TRBD1. V lost 9 bases to trimming and J lost 4 bases; unmatched junction nucleotides: 9. CDR3 length equals 14 residues. Germline V CDR1 and CDR2: SNHLY, FYNNEI. The CDR3 region has the DNA TGTGCCAGTTCGTCCAGGGGGCCCGCAGATACGCAGTATTTT. Translation: CASSSRGPADTQYF.

The CDR3: CSVSGQGTYEQYF. The CDR3 bases are TGCAGCGTATCGGGACAGGGCACCTACGAGCAGTACTTC. This chain uses TRBV29-1 with TRBJ2-4, with 9 bases identical to TRBD1. The J call may be faulty, since TRBJ2-7 better matches the DNA end. CDR3 length equals 13 residues. Germline CDR1 and CDR2: SQVTM and ANQGSEA.

The chain couples TRBV20-1 to TRBJ2-5, with TRBD1 as a possible D gene (5 bases). The CDR3 is 12 residues long. V was clipped by 4 bases and J by 2 bases, with 8 bases between them. Germline-derived CDR1 and CDR2 are DFQATT and SNEGSKA (reference sequence). In DNA form, the CDR3 reads TGCAGTGCTATCAGGGATCAAGAGACCCAGTACTTC. Translating gives CSAIRDQETQYF.

This clonotype was observed a few times. This rearrangement joins TRBV20-1 to TRBJ2-4; D unclear. The V gene's germline CDR1 is DFQATT and CDR2 SNEGSKA (reference sequence). This CDR3 has 13 residues. Deletions cut 4 bases from V and 6 bases from J, with 13 bases between. CDR3 coding DNA: TGCAGTGCTAACGAATGGCCTCTAAACATTCAGTACTTC. Encoded protein: CSANEWPLNIQYF.

The rearrangement uses TRBV12-3 or TRBV12-4 and TRBJ2-1, with TRBD1 identical over 10 bases. Losses at the gene ends were 4 bases for V and 10 bases for J; bases not matched to a gene: 4. The CDR3 is 13 residues long. The CDR3 protein is CASSSTGGQEQFF. The DNA of the CDR3 is TGTGCCAGCAGTTCGACAGGGGGCCAGGAGCAGTTCTTC.

The chain couples TRBV5-1 to TRBJ2-7; 8 nucleotides agree with TRBD1. Trimming cost V 3 bases and J 5 bases; bases outside gene matches: 10. This CDR3 contains 15 residues. Germline V lookup: CDR1 SGHRS, CDR2 YFSETQ. This CDR3 reads CASSSRPGQVNEQYF. As DNA, the CDR3 is TGCGCCAGCAGCTCCCGACCGGGACAGGTGAACGAGCAGTACTTC.

This clonotype appeared a single time. The rearrangement joins TRBV5-1 to TRBJ1-1; tentative D call: TRBD1 (5 bases). This CDR3 comprises 14 residues. V lost 5 bases, J lost 8 bases, and 19 bases lay in between. Looked up from germline, CDR1 is SGHRS and CDR2 is YFSETQ. The CDR3 DNA follows: TGCGCCAGCAGGCGTGTATATCGGGACGCAGAAGCTTTCTTT. This sequence encodes CASRRVYRDAEAFF. Complete variable domain (other parts from reference TRBV5-1 and TRBJ1-1): KAGVTQTPRYLIKTRGQQVTLSCSPISGHRSVSWYQQTPGQGLQFLFEYFSETQRNKGNFPGRFSGRQFSNSRSEMNVSTLELGDSALYLCASRRVYRDAEAFFGQGTRLTVV.

The genes are TRBV10-3 and TRBJ2-5; weak D call: TRBD1 (7 bases). Germline V gene lookup returns CDR1 ENHRY and CDR2 SYGVKD. The CDR3 has 14 amino acids. Trimming left V 4 bases short and J 5 bases short, with 14 bases between. The CDR3 sequence: CAISVQGGTETQYF. In nucleotides, the CDR3 is TGTGCCATCAGTGTCCAGGGGGGCACGGAGACCCAGTACTTC.

CDR3 residues: CSARKTGASLNTEAFF. The CDR3 DNA follows: TGCAGTGCCAGAAAGACAGGCGCCTCTTTGAACACTGAAGCTTTCTTT. V and J are TRBV20-1 and TRBJ1-1; D is possibly TRBD1 (6 bases). V lost 6 bases, J lost 0 bases, and 20 bases lay in between. Germline V CDR1 and CDR2: DFQATT, SNEGSKA (reference sequence). The CDR3 runs 16 residues.

This clonotype was picked up a small number of times. The chain recombines TRBV4-3 with TRBJ1-1; D is unclear. The CDR3 contains 13 residues. V dropped 8 bases and J dropped 10 bases, with 20 bases sitting between them. CDR1 and CDR2 (germline): LGHNA, YSLEER. The CDR3 DNA is TGCGCCAGCTCCATGGAAAGGCCCAGCGCAGCTTTCTTT. Its protein product is CASSMERPSAAFF.

This clonotype came up a few times. CDR3 nucleotides: TGCAGTGCTCACAGGGTTAACTATGGCTACACCTTC. This encodes CSAHRVNYGYTF. The rearrangement links TRBV20-1 to TRBJ1-2; perhaps TRBD1 as D (6 bases). The V and J ends lost 5 bases and 1 base respectively, with 8 bases between them. The CDR3 has 12 residues. Per germline, CDR1 DFQATT and CDR2 SNEGSKA (reference sequence).

The V call is TRBV9, the J call TRBJ2-7; maybe TRBD1 (6 bases). Trimming removed 0 bases at V and 0 bases at J, with 10 bases between. CDR3 length: 15 residues. Germline CDR1 and CDR2: SGDLS and YYNGEE. The CDR3 protein is CASSVAGHHSYEQYF. Written as DNA, the CDR3 is TGTGCCAGCAGCGTAGCGGGACACCACTCCTACGAGCAGTACTTC. The complete variable domain, with remaining parts taken from reference TRBV9 and TRBJ2-7, reads DSGVTQTPKHLITATGQRVTLRCSPRSGDLSVYWYQQSLDQGLQFLIQYYNGEERAKGNILERFSAQQFPDLHSELNLSSLELGDSALYFCASSVAGHHSYEQYFGPGTRLTVT.

This chain joins TRBV4-1 and TRBJ2-7, with D unresolved. Trimming took 1 base from V and 5 from J, leaving 18 bases between them. The germline CDR1 and CDR2 sequences are MGHRA and YSYEKL. The CDR3 extends over 16 amino acids. The CDR3 protein is CASSQVLSDKGHEQYF. The CDR3 nucleotides are TGCGCCAGCAGCCAAGTTTTGTCAGACAAGGGCCACGAGCAGTACTTC.

This clonotype was seen repeatedly, ten times or more. The rearrangement links TRBV4-1 to TRBJ2-1, with 11 bases matching TRBD2. With 4 bases clipped from V and 4 bases from J, the junction kept 12 bases outside the gene matches. This CDR3 spans 18 amino acids. CDR1 is MGHRA, CDR2 YSYEKL, per germline. The CDR3 here is CASSLKSIAGGEYNEQFF. CDR3 sequence (DNA): TGCGCCAGCAGCCTTAAATCCATAGCGGGGGGGGAGTACAATGAGCAGTTCTTC.

The genes are TRBV7-2 and TRBJ1-6, with D uncertain. CDR1 and CDR2 (germline): SGHTA, FQGNSA. Trimming cost V 5 bases and J 8 bases, with 7 bases left between them. This CDR3 is built from 12 residues. In DNA form, the CDR3 reads TGTGCCAGCAGCGCCATGGATTCACCCCTCCACTTT. It codes for CASSAMDSPLHF.